This T cell receptor (beta chain) was recorded in a study of vaccination and CD4 T cells after COVID-19. Across the study: The convalescents comprised six males and four females, two of them Hispanic.

Positive tests by PCR, dated March to December 2020, predated US Alpha, Beta and Delta variants. TCRdb recomputed calls from the PCR reads with MiXCR, one row per CDR3 protein. The table has roughly 18,000 distinct CDR3 sequences, less than 80% seen once. Per the germline V gene, CDR1 is MNHNS and CDR2 is SASEGT. CDR3 length equals 12 residues. The V and J ends lost 7 bases and 2 bases respectively, with 7 bases between them. The V call is TRBV6-1, the J call TRBJ2-3; D remains ambiguous. The sample in question was CD4+ T cells from blood, obtained before SARS-CoV-2 vaccination. The clonotype originates from a human donor who had recovered from COVID-19. CDR3 protein: CASNSNTDTQYF. CDR3 bases: TGTGCCAGCAACAGTAACACAGATACGCAGTATTTT.